Presented here are 31 T cell receptor beta chains from one specimen sequenced in a study of blood T cell repertoires in COVID-19. Profiled with immunoSEQ multiplex PCR; TCRdb holds only in-frame clones, not every one. The table lists 110,000 to 150,000 clones, about 84% of them singletons, with about 5% in the top ten. Sequencing was carried out using peripheral blood. These receptors were collected from a woman between 45 and 60 years old with acute or convalescent COVID-19.

The chain recombines TRBV7-8 with TRBJ2-1; 8 bases match TRBD2. This CDR3 contains 19 residues. V was clipped by 3 bases and J by 4 bases; unmatched bases: 17. The germline gives CDR1 SGHVS, CDR2 FQNEAQ. The DNA of the CDR3 is TGTGCCAGCAGCTTTGGGCTGACGACGAGCGGGGGCCAATACAATGAGCAGTTCTTC. It specifies CASSFGLTTSGGQYNEQFF.

J is TRBJ2-2 and V is TRBV5-8; TRBD2 matches at 8 bases. This CDR3 spans 17 amino acids. Germline CDR1 is SGHTS and CDR2 is YDEGEE. Unmatched junction bases numbered 13, after V lost 0 bases and J lost 9 bases. The CDR3 DNA is TGTGCCAGCAGCTTGGTCAACAGAGCGGGGGATATCCGGGAGCTGTTTTTT. It translates to CASSLVNRAGDIRELFF.

This clone appeared a few times. The chain carries TRBV7-2 and TRBJ2-2; tentatively, D is TRBD1 (5 bases). The CDR3 is 15 residues long. The germline V and J ends were trimmed by 4 bases and 6 bases, with 15 bases remaining between them. Germline-derived CDR1 and CDR2 are SGHTA and FQGNSA. This CDR3 is CASSYRSSVPGELFF. The CDR3 DNA is TGTGCCAGCAGCTACAGGAGTTCGGTCCCCGGGGAGCTGTTTTTT.

The chain uses TRBV12-5 and TRBJ1-5; D is perhaps TRBD1 (6 bases). The CDR3 extends over 14 amino acids. Germline values: CDR1 LGHNT, CDR2 FRNRAP. The V and J ends lost 4 bases and 5 bases respectively, with 12 bases between them. CDR3 region: CASGWGTQYQPQHF. In nucleotides, the CDR3 is TGTGCTAGTGGTTGGGGGACACAATATCAGCCCCAGCATTTT.

Note on this clone: The sample has other DNA sequences that encode this CDR3 too. CDR3 loop: CASRDRDTEAFF. The CDR3 DNA is TGTGCCAGTAGAGACCGGGACACTGAAGCTTTCTTT. The chain couples TRBV19 to TRBJ1-1, with D unclear. Trimming took off 6 bases at V and 3 bases at J, with 8 bases between the two ends. The CDR3 covers 12 residues. Per the germline V gene, CDR1 is LNHDA and CDR2 is SQIVND (reference sequence).

The genes are TRBV7-3 and TRBJ1-1, with TRBD1 identical over 7 bases. V was pared by 4 bases and J by 3 bases, with 2 bases of the junction left unmatched. The CDR3 has 13 residues. CDR1 and CDR2 from the germline V gene are SGHTA and FQGTGA. The CDR3 DNA reads as TGTGCCAGCAGCTCCGGACAGGACACTGAAGCTTTCTTT. Translated: CASSSGQDTEAFF.

This clone was seen only a few times. The CDR3 region has the DNA TGTGCCAGCAGCCTAAAGGCAAGGTTCGGGACAGGGGGACCTCGCTATGGCTACACCTTC. Amino acids: CASSLKARFGTGGPRYGYTF. This chain uses TRBV6-6 with TRBJ1-2; 11 bases are shared with TRBD1. This CDR3 region has 20 residues. Losses at the gene ends were 6 bases for V and 4 bases for J; bases not matched to a gene: 22. Looked up from germline, CDR1 is MNHNY and CDR2 is SVGAGI (reference sequence).

The chain uses TRBV6-5 and TRBJ1-6; 8 bases are shared with TRBD1. CDR1 and CDR2 (germline): MNHEY, SVGAGI. Trimming took 10 bases from V and 8 from J; bases not matched to a gene: 13. CDR3 length: 15 amino acids. CDR3 region: CAIHTGQGRHSPLHF. CDR3 coding DNA: TGTGCCATCCATACTGGACAGGGCAGACATTCACCCCTCCACTTT.

The chain uses TRBV12-3 or TRBV12-4 and TRBJ1-3; D gene ambiguous. The V end was cut by 6 bases, the J end by 1 base, with 7 bases between. The CDR3 contains 13 residues. The CDR3 nucleotides read TGTGCCAGCAGAATGGCATCTGGAAACACCATATATTTT. Translated: CASRMASGNTIYF.

The J gene is TRBJ1-6, the V gene TRBV11-1; weak D call: TRBD1 (5 bases). The CDR3 is 14 amino acids. CDR1 and CDR2 from the germline V gene are SGHAT and FQDESV (reference sequence). The germline V and J ends were trimmed by 4 bases and 6 bases, with 10 bases remaining between them. CDR3 in DNA: TGTGCCAGCAGCTCCAGACAGCCTAATTCACCCCTCCACTTT. Amino acid sequence: CASSSRQPNSPLHF.

The chain recombines TRBV19 with TRBJ1-2; 8 bases are a match to TRBD1. Per germline, CDR1 LNHDA and CDR2 SQIVND (reference sequence). The CDR3 is 15 amino acids. J lost 8 bases, V lost 6 bases, and 14 bases had no gene match. Here the CDR3 DNA reads TGTGCCAGTAGCGCGAGGGCCAGGGGGCTTTTCGGCTACACCTTC. Amino acids: CASSARARGLFGYTF.

V gene TRBV7-3 combines with J gene TRBJ2-1; 9 bases line up with TRBD2. Germline V gene data show CDR1 as SGHTA and CDR2 as FQGTGA. The V and J ends lost 4 bases and 0 bases, in that order; junction bases with no gene match: 4. The CDR3 sequence is 16 residues long. DNA of the CDR3: TGTGCCAGCAGCTCGAAAGCGGGGGGCTCCTACAATGAGCAGTTCTTC. Its protein is CASSSKAGGSYNEQFF. The variable domain in full, completed from reference TRBV7-3 and TRBJ2-1, reads GAGVSQTPSNKVTEKGKYVELRCDPISGHTALYWYRQSLGQGPEFLIYFQGTGAADDSGLPNDRFFAVRPEGSVSTLKIQRTERGDSAVYLCASSSKAGGSYNEQFFGPGTRLTVL.

V usage is TRBV7-9 and J usage is TRBJ2-5, with D tentatively TRBD1 (7 bases). The CDR3 has 15 residues. Trimming pared 5 bases from V and 4 bases from J, leaving 17 bases between. Germline loops: CDR1 SEHNR, CDR2 FQNEAQ (reference sequence). In DNA form, the CDR3 reads TGTGCCAGCAGCCCCAGGGGGGCAGGGGCAGAGACCCAGTACTTC. Amino acids: CASSPRGAGAETQYF. Based on the CDR3 plus reference TRBV7-9 and TRBJ2-5, the full variable domain is DTGVSQNPRHKITKRGQNVTFRCDPISEHNRLYWYRQTLGQGPEFLTYFQNEAQLEKSRLLSDRFSAERPKGSFSTLEIQRTEQGDSAMYLCASSPRGAGAETQYFGPGTRLLVL.

The rearrangement joins TRBV30 to TRBJ1-2; possible D gene TRBD1, 5 bases. V shed 0 bases and J shed 7 bases, with 12 bases lying between them. Per the germline V gene, CDR1 is GTSNPN and CDR2 is SVGIG (reference sequence). The CDR3 runs to 13 residues. This CDR3 is CAWSVGGGGGYTF. CDR3 DNA: TGTGCCTGGAGTGTAGGCGGGGGAGGTGGCTACACCTTC. Full variable domain (remainder filled in from reference TRBV30 and TRBJ1-2): SQTIHQWPATLVQPVGSPLSLECTVEGTSNPNLYWYRQAAGRGLQLLFYSVGIGQISSEVPQNLSASRPQDRQFILSSKKLLLSDSGFYLCAWSVGGGGGYTFGSGTRLTVV.

This clone appeared a single time. The chain employs TRBV28 and TRBJ1-5, with 8 bases matching TRBD1. The CDR3 extends over 15 amino acids. Losses at the gene ends were 7 bases for V and 7 bases for J; bases not matched to a gene: 12. CDR1 is MDHEN and CDR2 is SYDVKM in the germline V gene. CDR3 sequence reads: CASNPGDRLSQPQHF. The DNA of the CDR3 is TGTGCCAGCAACCCTGGGGACAGGTTGAGCCAGCCCCAGCATTTT.

The V and J genes are TRBV11-3 and TRBJ2-3; unclear D gene. Per the germline V gene, CDR1 is SGHNT and CDR2 is YENEEA. V dropped 5 bases and J dropped 0 bases, with 9 bases sitting between them. This CDR3 comprises 14 residues. The CDR3 DNA follows: TGTGCCAGCAGCCCCGTTTCTAGCACAGATACGCAGTATTTT. This codes for CASSPVSSTDTQYF.

The chain joins TRBV5-1 to TRBJ2-2, with TRBD1 identical over 9 bases. The germline V gene has CDR1 SGHRS and CDR2 YFSETQ. The J segment lost 9 bases and the V segment lost 6 bases, leaving 6 bases of the junction unmatched. The CDR3 has 13 amino acids. The CDR3 coding sequence is TGCGCCAGCAAACAGGGGGCTTACCGGGAGCTGTTTTTT. Translation: CASKQGAYRELFF.

The V and J genes are TRBV7-2 and TRBJ1-5, with D tentatively TRBD1 (5 bases). With 5 bases removed from V and 0 bases from J, the gap between germline ends came to 20 bases. CDR1 and CDR2 (germline): SGHTA, FQGNSA. This CDR3 is built from 18 residues. The chain's CDR3 is CASSPQGGTGYSNQPQHF. CDR3 sequence (DNA): TGTGCCAGCAGCCCCCAGGGAGGGACGGGATATAGCAATCAGCCCCAGCATTTT.

V and J are TRBV11-2 and TRBJ1-4; 7 bases are shared with TRBD1. This CDR3 has 13 amino acids. V was clipped by 8 bases and J by 8 bases; unmatched bases: 8. Germline CDR1 is SGHAT and CDR2 is FQNNGV. The DNA of the CDR3 is TGTGCCAGCGGAACAGGGGATCGGGAAAAACTGTTTTTT. Translating gives CASGTGDREKLFF.

The CDR3 protein is CASSRTGPRPQHF. The CDR3 region has the DNA TGTGCCAGCAGCCGTACAGGCCCACGGCCCCAGCATTTT. The chain uses TRBV16 and TRBJ1-5; possible D gene TRBD1, 5 bases. CDR3 length equals 13 residues. CDR1 and CDR2 from the germline V gene are KGHSY and FQNENV. Trimming took off 4 bases at V and 9 bases at J, with 13 bases between the two ends.

The genes are TRBV9 and TRBJ1-2; tentative D call: TRBD1 (5 bases). The CDR3 sequence is 15 residues long. Germline lookup yields CDR1 SGDLS and CDR2 YYNGEE. The V end lost 6 bases, the J end lost 5 bases, and 20 bases lay between the germline ends. The CDR3 loop reads CASTTTGVGEYGYTF. The CDR3 nucleotides are TGTGCCAGCACTACCACGGGGGTGGGGGAGTATGGCTACACCTTC.

The rearrangement uses TRBV30 and TRBJ1-5; D unclear. Looked up from germline, CDR1 is GTSNPN and CDR2 is SVGIG (reference sequence). CDR3 length: 13 residues. With 0 bases removed from V and 2 bases from J, the gap between germline ends came to 5 bases. CDR3 sequence (DNA): TGTGCCTGGAGTGTTGAGGGCAATCAGCCCCAGCATTTT. This codes for CAWSVEGNQPQHF. Drawing the rest from reference TRBV30 and TRBJ1-5, the complete variable domain is SQTIHQWPATLVQPVGSPLSLECTVEGTSNPNLYWYRQAAGRGLQLLFYSVGIGQISSEVPQNLSASRPQDRQFILSSKKLLLSDSGFYLCAWSVEGNQPQHFGDGTRLSIL.

This clone showed up just a few times. The chain has TRBV5-4 and TRBJ1-5, with a tentative D call TRBD1 (6 bases). The V gene lost 7 bases and the J gene lost 0 bases, with 20 bases spanning the gap. This CDR3 is built from 17 residues. Germline CDR1 SGHNT, CDR2 YYREEE (reference sequence). CDR3 amino acids: CASPNRGGQVSNQPQHF. DNA for the CDR3: TGTGCCAGCCCCAATAGGGGGGGGCAAGTTAGCAATCAGCCCCAGCATTTT.

This clone was detected once. Here the CDR3 reads CASSLSSGELFF. CDR3 nucleotide sequence: TGCGCCAGCAGCTTGTCCTCCGGGGAGCTGTTTTTT. The rearrangement links TRBV5-1 to TRBJ2-2; D is ambiguous. Trimming removed 1 base from V and 6 bases from J, with 4 bases in between. CDR1 and CDR2 from the germline V gene are SGHRS and YFSETQ. This CDR3 has 12 amino acids. The variable domain in full, with the rest retrieved from reference TRBV5-1 and TRBJ2-2, is KAGVTQTPRYLIKTRGQQVTLSCSPISGHRSVSWYQQTPGQGLQFLFEYFSETQRNKGNFPGRFSGRQFSNSRSEMNVSTLELGDSALYLCASSLSSGELFFGEGSRLTVL.

The chain couples TRBV11-1 to TRBJ2-5; 7 nucleotides agree with TRBD2. The CDR3 runs to 16 residues. Germline CDR1 is SGHAT and CDR2 is FQDESV (reference sequence). The trim removed 3 bases at V and 4 bases at J, leaving 11 bases unmatched. Written as DNA, the CDR3 is TGTGCCAGCAGCTTCAACCCGGCCGGGGGGAGAGAGACCCAGTACTTC. This codes for CASSFNPAGGRETQYF. Drawing the rest from reference TRBV11-1 and TRBJ2-5, the complete variable domain is EAEVAQSPRYKITEKSQAVAFWCDPISGHATLYWYRQILGQGPELLVQFQDESVVDDSQLPKDRFSAERLKGVDSTLKIQPAELGDSAMYLCASSFNPAGGRETQYFGPGTRLLVL.

The gene calls are TRBV6-5 and TRBJ1-5; D remains unclear. The V end lost 5 bases, the J end lost 3 bases, and 8 bases lay between the germline ends. The CDR3 covers 13 residues. Germline lookup yields CDR1 MNHEY and CDR2 SVGAGI. The CDR3 DNA reads TGTGCCAGCAGTCAACAGTACAATCAGCCCCAGCATTTT. Translating gives CASSQQYNQPQHF.

This sequence joins TRBV4-3 and TRBJ2-7; possible D gene TRBD1, 5 bases. Germline CDR1 and CDR2: LGHNA and YSLEER. Between the trimmed V and J ends, which lost 0 bases and 6 bases, there was a span of 15 bases. CDR3 length equals 15 residues. CDR3 region: CASSQDLVGRVEQYF. The DNA of the CDR3 is TGCGCCAGCAGCCAAGATTTGGTGGGCAGGGTCGAGCAGTACTTC.

The chain joins TRBV6-5 to TRBJ1-1; D might be TRBD1 (6 bases). The CDR3 loop spans 15 amino acids. In germline, CDR1 is MNHEY, CDR2 SVGAGI. V was clipped by 3 bases and J by 0 bases, with 11 bases between them. The CDR3 loop is CASSYGRQVNTEAFF. In DNA form, the CDR3 reads TGTGCCAGCAGTTATGGGAGACAGGTGAACACTGAAGCTTTCTTT.

The chain joins TRBV2 to TRBJ1-4, with D possibly being TRBD1 (5 bases). There are 14 residues in the CDR3. Germline assignment: CDR1 SNHLY and CDR2 FYNNEI. V dropped 3 bases and J dropped 4 bases, with 9 bases sitting between them. CDR3 amino acids: CASSDQTVNEKLFF. The CDR3 DNA is TGTGCCAGCAGTGACCAGACAGTTAATGAAAAACTGTTTTTT.

The chain employs TRBV7-3 and TRBJ2-7; D may be TRBD1 (6 bases). Per the germline V gene, CDR1 is SGHTA and CDR2 is FQGTGA. This CDR3 region has 13 residues. V lost 5 bases and J lost 9, with 17 bases in between. The CDR3: CASSLDRQLGQYF. The DNA for the CDR3 is TGTGCCAGCAGCCTCGACAGGCAGCTCGGGCAGTACTTC.

The J gene is TRBJ2-3, the V gene TRBV15; 8 positions agree with TRBD2. This CDR3 region has 15 residues. CDR1 LNHNV and CDR2 YYDKDF come from the germline V gene (reference sequence). Trimming removed 0 bases from V and 2 bases from J; junction bases left unmatched: 1. The CDR3 sequence is CATSRELAATDTQYF. The CDR3 bases are TGTGCCACCAGCAGAGAACTAGCGGCCACAGATACGCAGTATTTT.